This T cell receptor (beta chain) was obtained from a study of T cell responses to AZD1222 COVID-19 vaccine. Study-level background: Doses given second, at about 4 or about 12 weeks, were pooled. Whole-study results and caveats: Baseline serology detected seropositivity in only a handful of AZD1222 recipients. Without day 14 samples, only post-peak T cell repertoires were studied. An increase in Spike-specific TCR breadth and depth was observed after two AZD1222 doses.

This clone was detected only once. Its matching antigen is unknown. Sequencing was performed with immunoSEQ multiplex PCR; in TCRdb, only in-frame clones are kept and a portion is missing. The table lists about 160,000 clones, 80% to 90% of them singletons, with about 6.9% in the top ten. Sample: peripheral blood, taken on day 0 of AZD1222 vaccination. The clonotype originates from an adult in good health.

CDR3 protein: CASSFGGLTNYGYTF. The CDR3 DNA reads as TGTGCCAGCAGCTTCGGCGGACTTACTAACTATGGCTACACCTTC. The V gene is TRBV7-9, the J gene TRBJ1-2; D remains unclear. Germline assignment: CDR1 SEHNR and CDR2 FQNEAQ (reference sequence). The CDR3 is made up of 15 amino acids. Trimming pared 3 bases from V and 0 bases from J, leaving 11 bases between.